One and the same sample provided the 4 T cell receptor beta chains below, sequenced in a study of cytomegalovirus exposure and HLA in healthy donors. Researchers ran the PCR with 60 Vbeta and 13 Jbeta primers. The data were produced by immunoSEQ multiplex PCR, yet TCRdb's version contains in-frame clones alone and is incomplete. The data contain more than 100,000 clones, roughly four fifths of them singletons. Sequenced input: PBMCs. Receptors originate from a woman aged 45-65 years in good health and CMV-seropositive.

The chain recombines TRBV5-5 with TRBJ2-5; TRBD2 matches at 13 bases. Germline assignment: CDR1 SGHKS and CDR2 YYEKEE (reference sequence). The CDR3 consists of 17 residues. J lost 2 bases, V lost 2 bases, and 6 bases had no gene match. CDR3 nucleotide sequence: TGTGCCAGCAGCTTATCCCGACTAGCGGGGGGTCAAGAGACCCAGTACTTC. This sequence encodes CASSLSRLAGGQETQYF.

The chain carries TRBV28 and TRBJ1-5; D is unclear. Between the trimmed V and J ends, which lost 6 bases and 7 bases, there was a span of 13 bases. The CDR3 extends over 13 amino acids. Germline values: CDR1 MDHEN, CDR2 SYDVKM. DNA for the CDR3: TGTGCCAGCAGCCTTGCGGAATGGCAGCCCCAGCATTTT. It is translated as CASSLAEWQPQHF.

This chain uses TRBV5-1 with TRBJ1-4; perhaps TRBD1 as D (6 bases). The CDR3 totals 13 residues. Trimming pared 2 bases from V and 5 bases from J, leaving 7 bases between. Germline CDR1 reads SGHRS; CDR2 reads YFSETQ. The CDR3 DNA reads TGCGCCAGCAGCTTCCAGGGGAATGAAAAACTGTTTTTT. Translating gives CASSFQGNEKLFF.

The V call is TRBV19, the J call TRBJ1-5; 7 nucleotides align to TRBD1. Germline V gene lookup returns CDR1 LNHDA and CDR2 SQIVND (reference sequence). CDR3 length: 17 amino acids. The ends lost 0 bases at V and 2 bases at J; junction bases unmatched: 7. The CDR3, as DNA: TGTGCCAGTAGTATAGATCTGGAGGGGGCGGGCAATCAGCCCCAGCATTTT. Translation gives CASSIDLEGAGNQPQHF. The full variable domain, rest sourced from reference TRBV19 and TRBJ1-5, is DGGITQSPKYLFRKEGQNVTLSCEQNLNHDAMYWYRQDPGQGLRLIYYSQIVNDFQKGDIAEGYSVSREKKESFPLTVTSAQKNPTAFYLCASSIDLEGAGNQPQHFGDGTRLSIL.